The clone carrying this TCR beta chain was seen many times. cDNA reverse transcribed from extracted RNA served as the sequencing template. Using immunoSEQ multiplex PCR, the repertoire was profiled, and TCRdb retains in-frame clones only, with some absent. The table records about 220,000 clones, roughly 56% of them present only once. Treatment: oral pan-JAK inhibitor, 5-10 mg twice daily. These data belong to a study of CD8+ T cells in alopecia areata. The sequence derives from a human donor with alopecia areata. The specimen was CD4+ T cells sorted from blood, collected at week 4, from a patient treated with tofacitinib.

This chain's CDR3 is CAISEILDNEQFF. Written as DNA, the CDR3 is TGTGCCATCAGTGAGATCCTTGACAATGAGCAGTTCTTC. The chain is built from TRBV10-3 and TRBJ2-1; D remains unclear. Trimming stripped 2 bases from V and 5 bases from J, with 7 bases between. This CDR3 is built from 13 residues. The germline CDR1 and CDR2 sequences are ENHRY and SYGVKD.